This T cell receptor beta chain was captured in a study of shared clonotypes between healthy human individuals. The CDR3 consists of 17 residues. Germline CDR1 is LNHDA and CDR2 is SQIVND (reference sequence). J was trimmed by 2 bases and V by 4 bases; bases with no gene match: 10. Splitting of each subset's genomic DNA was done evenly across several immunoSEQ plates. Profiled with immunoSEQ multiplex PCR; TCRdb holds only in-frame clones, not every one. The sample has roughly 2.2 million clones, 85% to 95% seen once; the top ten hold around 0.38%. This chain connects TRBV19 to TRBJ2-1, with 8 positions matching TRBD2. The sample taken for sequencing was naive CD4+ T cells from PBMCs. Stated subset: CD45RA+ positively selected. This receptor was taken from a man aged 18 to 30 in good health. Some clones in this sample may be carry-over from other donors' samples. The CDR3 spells CASSNHGTGGTYNEQFF. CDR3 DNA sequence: TGTGCCAGTAGTAACCATGGGACGGGAGGGACCTACAATGAGCAGTTCTTC.